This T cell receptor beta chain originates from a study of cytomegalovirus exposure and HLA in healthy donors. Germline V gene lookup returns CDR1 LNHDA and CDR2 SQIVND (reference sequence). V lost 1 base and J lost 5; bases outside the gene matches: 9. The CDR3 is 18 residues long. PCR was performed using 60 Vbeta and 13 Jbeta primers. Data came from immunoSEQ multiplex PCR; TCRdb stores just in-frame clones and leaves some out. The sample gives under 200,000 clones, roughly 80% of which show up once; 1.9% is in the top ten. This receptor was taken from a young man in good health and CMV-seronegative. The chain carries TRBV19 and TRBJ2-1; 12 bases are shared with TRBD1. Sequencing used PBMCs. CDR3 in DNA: TGTGCCAGTAGTATAGGGGGGACAGGGGGCGGGCTACACAATGAGCAGTTCTTC. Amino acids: CASSIGGTGGGLHNEQFF.